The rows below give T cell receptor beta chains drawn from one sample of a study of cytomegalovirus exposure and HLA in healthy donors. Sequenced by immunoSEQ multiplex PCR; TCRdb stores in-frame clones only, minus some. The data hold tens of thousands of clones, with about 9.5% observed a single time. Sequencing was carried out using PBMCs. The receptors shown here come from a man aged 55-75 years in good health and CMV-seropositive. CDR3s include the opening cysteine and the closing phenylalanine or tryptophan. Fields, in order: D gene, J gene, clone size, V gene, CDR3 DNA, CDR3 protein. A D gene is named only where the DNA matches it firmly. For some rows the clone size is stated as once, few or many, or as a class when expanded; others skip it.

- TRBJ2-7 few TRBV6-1 TGTGCCAGCACCCGAGCAGGTCCTCAGTCCTACGAGCAGTACTTC CASTRAGPQSYEQYF
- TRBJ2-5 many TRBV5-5 TGTGCCAGCAGCTCCCCCGGGCAAGAGACCCAGTACTTC CASSSPGQETQYF
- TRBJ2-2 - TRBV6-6 TGTGCCAGCAGTTACGGAGGGACCGGGGAGCTGTTTTTT CASSYGGTGELFF
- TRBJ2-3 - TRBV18 TGTGCCAGCTCACCACTGGGGGGGCTTTCAGATATGCAGTATTTT CASSPLGGLSDMQYF
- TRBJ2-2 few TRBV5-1 TGCGCCAGCAGCGTAGAAAGGAACACCGGGGAGCTGTTTTTT CASSVERNTGELFF
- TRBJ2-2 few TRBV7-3 TGTGCCAGCAGCACGAGCACCGGGGAGCTGTTTTTT CASSTSTGELFF
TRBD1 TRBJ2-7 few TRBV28 TGTGCCAGCAGTTTAAGGGGACAGGTGAACTACGAGCAGTACTTC CASSLRGQVNYEQYF
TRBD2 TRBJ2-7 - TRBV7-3 TGTGCCAGCAGCTTGGGCCGGGAGGGGTACGAGCAGTACTTC CASSLGREGYEQYF
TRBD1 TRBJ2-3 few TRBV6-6 TGTGCCAGCAGCAACGGGGTCAGGGGGCAAGATACGCAGTATTTT CASSNGVRGQDTQYF
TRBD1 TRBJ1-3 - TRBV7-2 TGTGCCAGCAGCACGGCGACAGGGAAAGGAAACACCATATATTTT CASSTATGKGNTIYF
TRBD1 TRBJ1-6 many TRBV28 TGTGCCAGCAGTTTGGCGGCAGGGGGCAGCTCACCCCTCCACTTT CASSLAAGGSSPLHF
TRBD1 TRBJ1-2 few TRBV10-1 TGCGCCAGCAGTCCTCAGGGGGATTATGGCTACACCTTC CASSPQGDYGYTF
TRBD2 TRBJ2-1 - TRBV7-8 TGTGCCAGCACCCCACTAGCGGGAGGGCTCAATGAGCAGTTCTTC CASTPLAGGLNEQFF
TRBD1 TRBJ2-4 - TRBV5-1 TGCGCCAGCAGCACTGGGACAGGGGGTAACATTCAGTACTTC CASSTGTGGNIQYF
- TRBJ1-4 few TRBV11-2 TGTGCCAGCAGCCCCAACATTCTAGTTGAAAAACTGTTTTTT CASSPNILVEKLFF
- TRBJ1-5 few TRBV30 TGTGCCTGGAGTGGAGGCGTCAATCAGCCCCAGCATTTT CAWSGGVNQPQHF
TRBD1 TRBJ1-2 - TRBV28 TGTGCCAGCAGTTTCGCCAGGGGGTATGGCTACACCTTC CASSFARGYGYTF
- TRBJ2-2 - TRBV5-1 TGCGCCAGCAGCTTGGGGCAGGGGCGAGGCGGGGAGCTGTTTTTT CASSLGQGRGGELFF
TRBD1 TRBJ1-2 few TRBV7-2 TGTGCCAGCAGCTTAGTAGGGACAGTCCTTAACTATGGCTACACCTTC CASSLVGTVLNYGYTF
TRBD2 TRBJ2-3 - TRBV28 TGTGCCAGCAGTTTGTCACTAGCGGGCACAGATACGCAGTATTTT CASSLSLAGTDTQYF
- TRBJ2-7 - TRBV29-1 TGCAGCGTTGACAGGGGAAATGAGGAGCAGTACTTC CSVDRGNEEQYF
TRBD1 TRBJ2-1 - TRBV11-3 TGTGCCAGCAGCCCGGATGGACAGGGGACGCACAATGAGCAGTTCTTC CASSPDGQGTHNEQFF
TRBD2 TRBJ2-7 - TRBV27 TGTGCCAGCAAACTAGCGGGAGGATCCTACGAGCAGTACTTC CASKLAGGSYEQYF
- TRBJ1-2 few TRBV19 TGTGCCAGTAAGGCGGGCGCGTATGGCTACACCTTC CASKAGAYGYTF
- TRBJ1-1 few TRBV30 TGTGCCTGGAGTCAGTTATCCCCGAACACTGAAGCTTTCTTT CAWSQLSPNTEAFF
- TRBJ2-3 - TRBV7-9 TGTGCCAGCAGCCCATCGGGGAATACGCAGTATTTT CASSPSGNTQYF
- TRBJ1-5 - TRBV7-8 TGTGCCAGCAGCTTAGAGGGGGTTTTAAGCAATCAGCCCCAGCATTTT CASSLEGVLSNQPQHF
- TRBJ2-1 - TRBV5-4 TGTGCCAGCAGCCCTGACTCCGGGGGTTACAATGAGCAGTTCTTC CASSPDSGGYNEQFF
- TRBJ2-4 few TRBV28 TGTGCCAGCAGTTTGTACTTAGCCAAAAACATTCAGTACTTC CASSLYLAKNIQYF
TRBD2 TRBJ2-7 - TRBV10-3 TGTGCCATCAGTGAATTTCTAGCGGGAGTTAAGGGCGAGCAGTACTTC CAISEFLAGVKGEQYF
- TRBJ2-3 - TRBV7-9 TGTGCCAGCAGCCCCGGTCTGGGAGGCCCAGATACGCAGTATTTT CASSPGLGGPDTQYF
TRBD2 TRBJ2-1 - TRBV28 TGTGCCAGCAGTGTAAGGACTAGCGGAATCTACAATGAGCAGTTCTTC CASSVRTSGIYNEQFF
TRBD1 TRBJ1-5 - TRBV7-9 TGTGCCAGCAGCGGTACAGGGGGCAATCAGCCCCAGCATTTT CASSGTGGNQPQHF
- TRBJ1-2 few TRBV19 TGTGCCAGTAAAAGGGGGGGCTATGGCTACACCTTC CASKRGGYGYTF
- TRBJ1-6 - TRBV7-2 TGTGCCAGCAGCGTAGGGGGGGATCGTTATTCACCCCTCCACTTT CASSVGGDRYSPLHF
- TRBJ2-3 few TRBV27 TGTGCCAGCAGTCTTCAGACATTCACAGATACGCAGTATTTT CASSLQTFTDTQYF
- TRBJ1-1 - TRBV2 TGTGCCAGCCTACCGGATGGCGGGAACACTGAAGCTTTCTTT CASLPDGGNTEAFF
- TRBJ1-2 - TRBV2 TGTGCCAGCAGTGAGCGACAGGGCTACACCTTC CASSERQGYTF
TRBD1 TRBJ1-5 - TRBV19 TGTGCCAGTAGTATATCCGGGACAGGGGGCAGGCAGCCCCAGCATTTT CASSISGTGGRQPQHF
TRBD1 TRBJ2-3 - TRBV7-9 TGTGCCAGCAGCCCAGAGGGACAGAGCACAGATACGCAGTATTTT CASSPEGQSTDTQYF
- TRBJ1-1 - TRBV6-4 TGTGCCAGCAGTGACTCGTTCGACAGTACTGAAGCTTTCTTT CASSDSFDSTEAFF
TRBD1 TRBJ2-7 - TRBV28 TGCGCCAGCAGTCCCCCGACAGGGCAGGGGTACTACGAGCAGTACTTC CASSPPTGQGYYEQYF
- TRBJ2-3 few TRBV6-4 TGTGCCAGCAGGTCAGGGAACTCAGATACGCAGTATTTT CASRSGNSDTQYF
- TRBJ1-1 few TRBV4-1 TGCGCCAGCAGCCCGTGGGGGGGGCCTCGAACTGAAGCTTTCTTT CASSPWGGPRTEAFF
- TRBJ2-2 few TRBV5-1 TGCGCCAGCAGCTCGGGGGGCCCGAACACCGGGGAGCTGTTTTTT CASSSGGPNTGELFF
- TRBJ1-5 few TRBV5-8 TGTGCCAGCAGCTTGGCACAGGCCAATCAGCCCCAGCATTTT CASSLAQANQPQHF
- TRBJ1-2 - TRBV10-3 TGTGCCATCAGTGCTTCCAGTGCCCCACGCGGCTACACCTTC CAISASSAPRGYTF
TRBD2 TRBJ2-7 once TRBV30 TGTGCCTGGGAACTGGCGGGAGGAATGCAGTACTTC CAWELAGGMQYF